These 4 T cell receptor beta chains came from one sample sequenced in a study of blood T cells in healthy people across ages. Using a J-beta primer mix together with a sample-barcoded 5' primer, a second PCR was run for about 7 to 12 cycles. A single record per CDR3 protein comes from TCRdb applying MiXCR to the 5' RACE reads. In the table there are roughly 500,000 distinct CDR3 sequences, 27% of which are singletons. Sequencing was performed on blood. The source is a woman aged 70-85 years in good health.

This clonotype was seen more than once but under ten times. The rearrangement joins TRBV7-2 to TRBJ2-1, with D possibly TRBD2 on 6 matching bases. CDR1 is SGHTA, CDR2 FQGNSA, per germline. Trimming removed 5 bases from V and 4 bases from J, with 15 bases in between. CDR3 size: 15 residues. The CDR3: CASSPRDRAYNEQFF. CDR3 nucleotides: TGTGCCAGCAGCCCGCGGGACCGGGCTTACAATGAGCAGTTCTTC.

This sequence joins TRBV6-1 and TRBJ2-5; 8 bases align to TRBD2. CDR1 is MNHNS and CDR2 is SASEGT in the germline V gene. The CDR3 extends over 17 amino acids. J lost 0 bases, V lost 6 bases, and 12 bases had no gene match. The CDR3 sequence is CASSPIILAVYQETQYF. The CDR3 DNA reads TGTGCCAGCAGCCCAATAATACTAGCGGTGTACCAAGAGACCCAGTACTTC.

This chain connects TRBV20-1 to TRBJ2-5; perhaps TRBD1 as D (5 bases). Germline CDR1 reads DFQATT; CDR2 reads SNEGSKA (reference sequence). With 4 bases removed from V and 5 bases from J, the gap between germline ends came to 14 bases. CDR3 length: 13 amino acids. The CDR3 protein is CSAKVQGAETQYF. The CDR3, as DNA: TGCAGTGCTAAGGTGCAGGGTGCCGAGACCCAGTACTTC.

This clonotype has a count of ten or more. This chain connects TRBV12-3 or TRBV12-4 to TRBJ1-1; D may be TRBD1 (5 bases). The CDR3 is 13 amino acids. V was cut by 3 bases and J by 3 bases, with 8 bases left in between. The CDR3 DNA reads TGTGCCAGCAGTTTTCAGGGAGACACTGAAGCTTTCTTT. The encoded protein is CASSFQGDTEAFF.